This TCR beta chain emerged from a study of T cell repertoires in cytomegalovirus infection. Whole-study context: Peptides in the study included HLA-C-restricted and HLA-B-restricted CMV epitopes.

The CDR3 consists of 16 residues. Germline CDR1 SGHVS, CDR2 FNYEAQ. Unmatched junction bases numbered 8, after V lost 4 bases and J lost 6 bases. Each CDR3 protein gets one entry after TCRdb re-called the reads with MiXCR. The table shows approximately 150,000 distinct CDR3 sequences, with about 20% occurring only once. For this clonotype: Its specificity is unknown.

This chain joins TRBV7-6 and TRBJ2-3, with 12 bases that match TRBD1. The receptor was isolated from a human donor in good health (CMV status not recorded). Some clones in this sample may be carry-over from other donors' samples. Source: CD8+ T cells from cultured PBMCs, taken from culture after CMV antigen stimulation. The CDR3 here is CASSSAGTGGLDTQYF. The CDR3 nucleotides are TGTGCCAGCAGCTCGGCCGGGACAGGGGGCCTGGATACGCAGTATTTT. The whole variable domain, remainder taken from reference TRBV7-6 and TRBJ2-3, is GAGVSQSPRYKVTKRGQDVALRCDPISGHVSLYWYRQALGQGPEFLTYFNYEAQQDKSGLPNDRFSAERPEGSISTLTIQRTEQRDSAMYRCASSSAGTGGLDTQYFGPGTRLTVL.